The rows below give T cell receptor beta chains drawn from one sample of a study of Ad26.COV2.S vaccination and SARS-CoV-2 variants. Profiling relied on immunoSEQ multiplex PCR, and the TCRdb table lists in-frame clones only, not all of them. The sample includes about 420,000 clones, 70% to 90% of them seen just once. Specimen: peripheral blood, collected in a trial of Ad26.COV2.S vaccine versus placebo. These receptors all come from a person aged 18 to 59 who received the Ad26.COV2.S COVID-19 vaccine or a placebo. CDR3s include the opening cysteine and the closing phenylalanine or tryptophan. D genes are given only for firm matches. Expanded clones get a size class; other rows say once, few or many, or leave the size out.

V gene	D gene	J gene	clone size	CDR3 DNA	CDR3 protein
TRBV27	TRBD1	TRBJ2-7	-	TGTGCCACCGGGGACAGGACCTACGAGCAGTACTTC	CATGDRTYEQYF
TRBV3-1/TRBV3-2	TRBD2	TRBJ2-3	-	TGTGCCAGCAGCCAAGAAGGCGGGGGGGCCTGGTTAGATACGCAGTATTTT	CASSQEGGGAWLDTQYF
TRBV5-6	-	TRBJ2-7	-	TGTGCCAGCAGCTTTCCGGCGTCCAGCTCCTACGAGCAGTACTTC	CASSFPASSSYEQYF
TRBV5-4	-	TRBJ1-1	-	TGTGCCAGCTGGGTGTTGGGGGAGAACACTGAAGCTTTCTTT	CASWVLGENTEAFF
TRBV29-1	-	TRBJ2-7	-	TGCAGCGTTGCGGGTTCATCCTACGAGCAGTACTTC	CSVAGSSYEQYF
TRBV19	TRBD2	TRBJ2-5	-	TGTGCCAGTAGCCCTTCGGGACTAGGTTTGACCCAGTACTTC	CASSPSGLGLTQYF
TRBV3-1/TRBV3-2	-	TRBJ1-2	-	TGTGCCAGCAGCCAAGATGCGGACCCCGGGGATGGCTACACCTTC	CASSQDADPGDGYTF
TRBV18	-	TRBJ2-2	few	TGTGCCAGCTCACCTCAAAACACCGGGGAGCTGTTTTTT	CASSPQNTGELFF
TRBV3-1/TRBV3-2	-	TRBJ2-5	-	TGTGCCAGCAGCCAAAGACTTTCCGAGGAGACCCAGTACTTC	CASSQRLSEETQYF
TRBV12-3/TRBV12-4	TRBD1	TRBJ2-5	-	TGTGCCAGCAGTTTCAGGGGGCAAGAGACCCAGTACTTC	CASSFRGQETQYF
TRBV28	TRBD1	TRBJ2-7	-	TGTGCCAGCAGTTCTACAGGGGATATAGGCTACGAGCAGTACTTC	CASSSTGDIGYEQYF
TRBV12-3/TRBV12-4	-	TRBJ2-1	-	TGTGCCAGCAGCGGGACCGCGTACAATGAGCAGTTCTTC	CASSGTAYNEQFF
TRBV5-1	-	TRBJ1-2	-	TGCGCCAGCACCCCGGGACCAGCTAACTATGGCTACACCTTC	CASTPGPANYGYTF
TRBV6-6	-	TRBJ1-5	-	TGTGCCAGCAGTTATACCACTGGGGTCAATCAGCCCCAGCATTTT	CASSYTTGVNQPQHF
TRBV6-6	-	TRBJ2-1	-	TGTGCCAGCAGTCCTCCGGCCCAGGACAATGAGCAGTTCTTC	CASSPPAQDNEQFF
TRBV6-5	TRBD2	TRBJ2-7	-	TGTGCCAGCAGCCTCACGTCGGGGGGGGTCTACGAGCAGTACTTC	CASSLTSGGVYEQYF
TRBV5-4	-	TRBJ1-6	-	TGTGCCAGCAGCTTGATGGGGCATAATTCACCCCTCCACTTT	CASSLMGHNSPLHF
TRBV19	TRBD1	TRBJ2-3	once	TGTGCCAGTAGTATCGGCCCGACAGGGCCGGGCGATACGCAGTATTTT	CASSIGPTGPGDTQYF
TRBV5-1	TRBD1	TRBJ1-2	-	TGCGCCAGCAGCACGGGACAGAACTATGGCTACACCTTC	CASSTGQNYGYTF
TRBV9	-	TRBJ1-2	-	TGTGCCAGCAGCGTAATGGCTAACTATGGCTACACCTTC	CASSVMANYGYTF
TRBV19	-	TRBJ2-7	-	TGTGCCAGTAGTGCGACTCTCCCCCAAGAGTCCCAGGTCGAGCAGTACTTC	CASSATLPQESQVEQYF
TRBV29-1	-	TRBJ2-7	-	TGCAGCGTTGGGGCGTCGGGGGAGCAGTACTTC	CSVGASGEQYF
TRBV19	-	TRBJ1-6	-	TGTGCCAGTAGCCCAAGACGGGGGGGCTCGACCACCCTCCACTTT	CASSPRRGGSTTLHF
TRBV27	-	TRBJ2-5	-	TGTGCCAGCAGTTTAGGGGAAAAGGGGACCCAGTACTTC	CASSLGEKGTQYF
TRBV30	-	TRBJ2-2	-	TGTGCCTGGTCGCCAAGGTCGGCCGGGGAGCTGTTTTTT	CAWSPRSAGELFF
TRBV5-6	TRBD1	TRBJ2-2	few	TGTGCCAGCAGCTTCCAGGGGGCGGGGGAGCTGTTTTTT	CASSFQGAGELFF
TRBV5-1	TRBD1	TRBJ2-3	-	TGCGCCAGCAGCTTGGATACAGGGGAGACAGATACGCAGTATTTT	CASSLDTGETDTQYF
TRBV19	TRBD1	TRBJ1-4	-	TGTGCCAGTAGTATCGCCGGCCAGGGGGGTGAAAAACTGTTTTTT	CASSIAGQGGEKLFF
TRBV4-3	-	TRBJ1-6	-	TGCGCCAGCAGCCAAGACGCGGGTCGGGATTCACCCCTCCACTTT	CASSQDAGRDSPLHF
TRBV6-5	-	TRBJ2-2	-	TGTGCCAGCAGTTACCTCCTTTTAGGGAACACCGGGGAGCTGTTTTTT	CASSYLLLGNTGELFF
TRBV3-1/TRBV3-2	-	TRBJ2-6	-	TGTGCCAGCGCTGGGGCGTTATCTGGGGCCAACGTCCTGACTTTC	CASAGALSGANVLTF
TRBV24-1	-	TRBJ2-5	-	TGTGCCACCAGTGACAAGTACCAAGAGACCCAGTACTTC	CATSDKYQETQYF
TRBV30	TRBD1	TRBJ1-2	-	TGTGCCTGGAGTGGGGACAGTTATGGCTACACCTTC	CAWSGDSYGYTF
TRBV4-3	-	TRBJ1-6	-	TGCGCCAGCAGCCAAGATGTAACGGGACCTCTCTATAATTCACCCCTCCACTTT	CASSQDVTGPLYNSPLHF
TRBV5-8	-	TRBJ2-7	few	TGTGCCAGCAGCTATCCGGGACCTGGCCGCTACGAGCAGTACTTC	CASSYPGPGRYEQYF
TRBV12-3/TRBV12-4	-	TRBJ1-2	-	TGTGCCAGCAGTTTTCGGGATAACTATGGCTACACCTTC	CASSFRDNYGYTF
TRBV28	-	TRBJ2-7	-	TGTGCCAGCAGCCTGTTGGACCCCAACTACGAGCAGTACTTC	CASSLLDPNYEQYF
TRBV6-6	-	TRBJ2-5	once	TGTGCCAGCACCTGGAACCAAGAGACCCAGTACTTC	CASTWNQETQYF
TRBV11-2	TRBD2	TRBJ2-5	-	TGTGCCAGCAGTCCGACGGGGGGGAGATGGGAGACCCAGTACTTC	CASSPTGGRWETQYF
TRBV9	TRBD1	TRBJ1-3	-	TGTGCCAGCAGCGTAGGGGACAGGGTAACGGGAAACACCATATATTTT	CASSVGDRVTGNTIYF
TRBV27	TRBD2	TRBJ2-4	-	TGTGCCAGCAGTTCCGCTGGCGGGGGGGCCGCCAAAAACATTCAGTACTTC	CASSSAGGGAAKNIQYF
TRBV7-9	-	TRBJ2-7	-	TGTGCCAGCAGCTTTTCCTTTTTGGAGCAGTACTTC	CASSFSFLEQYF
TRBV4-2	TRBD1	TRBJ2-7	-	TGTGCCAGCGGGGACAGGGTCGGTTACGAGCAGTACTTC	CASGDRVGYEQYF
TRBV3-1/TRBV3-2	-	TRBJ2-7	-	TGTGCCAGCAGCCAAGATTCCTGGGGTAGCGAGCAGTACTTC	CASSQDSWGSEQYF
TRBV2	TRBD1	TRBJ2-7	-	TGTGCCAGCATGACAGGGGTACTACTCTACGAGCAGTACTTC	CASMTGVLLYEQYF
TRBV5-6	TRBD1	TRBJ2-5	-	TGTGCCAGCAGCTTGACTATGGACAGGGTGGAGACCCAGTACTTC	CASSLTMDRVETQYF
TRBV10-3	-	TRBJ1-2	-	TGTGCCATCAGGATGGGTCACAACTATGGCTACACCTTC	CAIRMGHNYGYTF
TRBV7-9	-	TRBJ1-2	-	TGTGCCAGCAGCTTAGGGGGGGATGGTTTTGGCTACACCTTC	CASSLGGDGFGYTF
TRBV18	TRBD1	TRBJ2-5	once	TGTGCCAGCTCACGGGACAGGTGGCAAGAGACCCAGTACTTC	CASSRDRWQETQYF
TRBV5-4	TRBD1	TRBJ2-2	-	TGTGCCAGCAGCGGTGACAGGGGCCAAACCGGGGAGCTGTTTTTT	CASSGDRGQTGELFF
TRBV7-3	TRBD1	TRBJ2-7	-	TGTGCCAGCAGCCTGACAGGGGGGAATACCTACGAGCAGTACTTC	CASSLTGGNTYEQYF
TRBV5-6	TRBD1	TRBJ1-3	-	TGTGCCAGCAGCTTTACAGGGGGCGCCGGAAACACCATATATTTT	CASSFTGGAGNTIYF
TRBV11-2	-	TRBJ2-7	-	TGTGCCAGCTGTATCCGGGATTCACAGACTTTCTACGAGCAGTACTTC	CASCIRDSQTFYEQYF
TRBV27	TRBD2	TRBJ2-1	-	TGTGCCAGCAGGAAACTAGCGGGGGCTTACAATGAGCAGTTCTTC	CASRKLAGAYNEQFF
TRBV10-2	-	TRBJ1-3	-	TGCGCCAGCGGGGCAAGCTCTGGAAACACCATATATTTT	CASGASSGNTIYF